This T cell receptor beta chain is drawn from a study of blood T cell repertoires in COVID-19. The overall study: The study drew acute and convalescent COVID-19 samples from the United States, Italy and Spain.

Followed over time, Seattle patients had been enrolled while infection was active. Original processing methods: Using reference gene primer amplification, nucleated cell counts were estimated. Data came from immunoSEQ multiplex PCR; TCRdb stores just in-frame clones and leaves some out. V, J and clone size are taken as reported in that table, and D and trimming were inferred from the DNA itself. The sample yields about 200,000 clones, roughly 80% seen once. This clone was recorded only once. The CDR3 sequence is 11 residues long. Germline CDR1 is MDHEN and CDR2 is SYDVKM. Trimming removed 6 bases at V and 11 bases at J, with 13 bases between.

The sample was peripheral blood. The TCR originated in a woman aged 55 to 70 with COVID-19, enrolled during active disease. The rearrangement links TRBV28 to TRBJ1-1; D possibly corresponds to TRBD1 (5 bases). CDR3: CASREQALAFF. CDR3 bases: TGTGCCAGCAGGGAACAGGCTCTGGCTTTCTTT.